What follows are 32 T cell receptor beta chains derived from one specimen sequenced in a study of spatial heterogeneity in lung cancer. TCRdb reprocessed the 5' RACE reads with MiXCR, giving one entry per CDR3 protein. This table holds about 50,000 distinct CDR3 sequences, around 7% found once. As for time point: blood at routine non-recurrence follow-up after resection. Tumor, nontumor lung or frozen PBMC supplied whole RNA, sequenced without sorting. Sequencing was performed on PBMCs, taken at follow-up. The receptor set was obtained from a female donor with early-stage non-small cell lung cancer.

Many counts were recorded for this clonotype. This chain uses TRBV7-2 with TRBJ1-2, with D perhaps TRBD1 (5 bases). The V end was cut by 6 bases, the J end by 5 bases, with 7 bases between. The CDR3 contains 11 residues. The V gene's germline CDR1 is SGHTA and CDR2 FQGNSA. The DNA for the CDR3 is TGTGCCAGCAGACAGGATTATGGCTACACCTTC. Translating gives CASRQDYGYTF.

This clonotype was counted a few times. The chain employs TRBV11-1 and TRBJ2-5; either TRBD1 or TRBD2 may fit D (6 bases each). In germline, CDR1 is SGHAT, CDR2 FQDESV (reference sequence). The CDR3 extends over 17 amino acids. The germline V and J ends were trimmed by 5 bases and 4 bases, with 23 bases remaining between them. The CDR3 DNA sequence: TGTGCCAGCAGCCCCGTTTGGGGGGCTACCGCGAGAGAGACCCAGTACTTC. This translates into CASSPVWGATARETQYF.

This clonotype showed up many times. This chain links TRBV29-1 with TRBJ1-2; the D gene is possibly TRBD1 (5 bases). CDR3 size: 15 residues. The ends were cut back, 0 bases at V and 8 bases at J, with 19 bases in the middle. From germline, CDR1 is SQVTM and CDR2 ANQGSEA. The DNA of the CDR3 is TGCAGCGTTGAAGACAGAGCGCGAAGGGGAGACGGCTACACCTTC. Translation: CSVEDRARRGDGYTF.

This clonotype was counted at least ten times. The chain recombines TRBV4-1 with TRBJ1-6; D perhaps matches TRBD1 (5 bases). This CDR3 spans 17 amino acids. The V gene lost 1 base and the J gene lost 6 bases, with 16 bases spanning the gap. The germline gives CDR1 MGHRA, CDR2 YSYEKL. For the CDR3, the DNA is TGCGCCAGCAGCCAAGTCTGGGGCGGCTCAGTTAATTCACCCCTCCACTTT. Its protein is CASSQVWGGSVNSPLHF.

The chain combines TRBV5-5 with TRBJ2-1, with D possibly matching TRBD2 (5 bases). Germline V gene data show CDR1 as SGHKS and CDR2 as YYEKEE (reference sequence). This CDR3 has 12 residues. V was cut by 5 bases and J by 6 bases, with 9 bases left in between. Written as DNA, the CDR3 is TGTGCCAGCAGACTAGACGCCAATGAGCAGTTCTTC. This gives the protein CASRLDANEQFF.

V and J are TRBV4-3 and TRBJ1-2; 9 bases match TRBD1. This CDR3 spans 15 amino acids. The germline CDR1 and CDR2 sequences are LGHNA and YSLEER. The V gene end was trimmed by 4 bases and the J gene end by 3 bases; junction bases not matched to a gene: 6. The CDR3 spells CASSPYRGQDYGYTF. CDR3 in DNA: TGCGCCAGCAGCCCCTACAGGGGGCAGGACTATGGCTACACCTTC.

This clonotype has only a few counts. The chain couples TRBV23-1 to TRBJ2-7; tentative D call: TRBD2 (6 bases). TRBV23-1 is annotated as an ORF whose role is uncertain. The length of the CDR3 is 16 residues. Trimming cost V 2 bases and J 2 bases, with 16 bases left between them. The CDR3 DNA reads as TGCGCCAGCAGTCAAAACCCTGGCCGGAGGGCCTACGAGCAGTACTTC. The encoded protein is CASSQNPGRRAYEQYF.

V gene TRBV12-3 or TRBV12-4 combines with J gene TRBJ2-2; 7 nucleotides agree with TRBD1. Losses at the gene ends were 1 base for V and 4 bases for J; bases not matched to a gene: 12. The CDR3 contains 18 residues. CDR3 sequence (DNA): TGTGCCAGCAGTTTAGATGAGGGGGTGACAGGGTTCACCGGGGAGCTGTTTTTT. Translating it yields CASSLDEGVTGFTGELFF.

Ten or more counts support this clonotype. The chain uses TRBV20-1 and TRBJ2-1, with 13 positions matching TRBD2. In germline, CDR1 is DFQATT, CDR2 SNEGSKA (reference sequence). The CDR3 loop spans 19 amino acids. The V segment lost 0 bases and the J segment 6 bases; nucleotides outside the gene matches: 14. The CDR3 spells CSARDWTSGGLSISNEQFF. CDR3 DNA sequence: TGCAGTGCTAGAGATTGGACTAGCGGGGGCCTTTCGATTTCCAATGAGCAGTTCTTC.

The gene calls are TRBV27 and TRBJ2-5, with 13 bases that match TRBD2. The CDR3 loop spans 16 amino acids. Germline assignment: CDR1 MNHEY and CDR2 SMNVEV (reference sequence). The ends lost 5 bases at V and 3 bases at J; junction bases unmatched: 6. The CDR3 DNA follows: TGTGCCAGCAGTGCCCCCACTAGCGGGGGGGAAGAGACCCAGTACTTC. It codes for CASSAPTSGGEETQYF.

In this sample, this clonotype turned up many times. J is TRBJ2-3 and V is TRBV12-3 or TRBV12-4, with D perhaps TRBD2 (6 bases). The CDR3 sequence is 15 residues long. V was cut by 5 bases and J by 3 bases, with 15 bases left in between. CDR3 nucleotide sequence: TGTGCCAGCAGTCCTACTAGCTTAAGGACAGATACGCAGTATTTT. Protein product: CASSPTSLRTDTQYF.

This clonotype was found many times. CDR3 coding DNA: TGTGCCAGCGGAGGTGATTTGGGGGAGCTGTTTTTT. Translating gives CASGGDLGELFF. V gene TRBV7-2 combines with J gene TRBJ2-2, with D possibly being TRBD2 (5 bases). This CDR3 is built from 12 residues. V gave up 8 bases and J gave up 8 bases, with 12 bases separating them. Germline V gives CDR1 SGHTA, CDR2 FQGNSA.

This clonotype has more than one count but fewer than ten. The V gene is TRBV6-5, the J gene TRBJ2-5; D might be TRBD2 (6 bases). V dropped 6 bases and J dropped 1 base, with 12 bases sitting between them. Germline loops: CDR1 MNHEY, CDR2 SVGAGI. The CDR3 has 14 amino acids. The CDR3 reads CASRRLGGQETQYF. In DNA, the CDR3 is TGTGCCAGCAGACGTTTGGGGGGCCAAGAGACCCAGTACTTC.

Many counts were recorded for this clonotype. The CDR3 sequence: CASTSGHYGYTF. The CDR3 DNA sequence: TGTGCCAGCACCTCAGGGCACTATGGCTACACCTTC. The chain is built from TRBV12-3 or TRBV12-4 and TRBJ1-2, with TRBD1 as a possible D gene (5 bases). V lost 7 bases, J lost 3 bases, and 9 bases lay in between. CDR3 length: 12 residues.

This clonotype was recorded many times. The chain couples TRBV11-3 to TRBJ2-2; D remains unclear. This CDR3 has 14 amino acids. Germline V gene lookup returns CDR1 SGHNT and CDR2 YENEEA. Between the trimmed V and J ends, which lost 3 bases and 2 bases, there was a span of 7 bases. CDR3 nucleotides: TGTGCCAGCAGCTTGACCCCAAACACCGGGGAGCTGTTTTTT. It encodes CASSLTPNTGELFF. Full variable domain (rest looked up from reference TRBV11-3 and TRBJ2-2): EAGVVQSPRYKIIEKKQPVAFWCNPISGHNTLYWYLQNLGQGPELLIRYENEEAVDDSQLPKDRFSAERLKGVDSTLKIQPAELGDSAVYLCASSLTPNTGELFFGEGSRLTVL.

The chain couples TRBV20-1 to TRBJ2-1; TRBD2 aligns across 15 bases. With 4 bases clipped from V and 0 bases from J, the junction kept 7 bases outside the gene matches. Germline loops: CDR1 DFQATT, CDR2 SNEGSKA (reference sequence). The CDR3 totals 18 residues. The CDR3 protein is CSAIGLAGGQGSYNEQFF. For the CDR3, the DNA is TGCAGTGCTATTGGACTAGCGGGGGGGCAGGGCTCCTACAATGAGCAGTTCTTC.

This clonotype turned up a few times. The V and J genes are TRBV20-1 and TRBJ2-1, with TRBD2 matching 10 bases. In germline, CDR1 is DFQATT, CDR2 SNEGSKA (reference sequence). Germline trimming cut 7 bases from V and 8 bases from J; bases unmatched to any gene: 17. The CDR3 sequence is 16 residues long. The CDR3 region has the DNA TGCAGTGTGGCCCTCCCCCTAGCGGGGGCTGGCCATGAGCAGTTCTTC. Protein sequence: CSVALPLAGAGHEQFF.

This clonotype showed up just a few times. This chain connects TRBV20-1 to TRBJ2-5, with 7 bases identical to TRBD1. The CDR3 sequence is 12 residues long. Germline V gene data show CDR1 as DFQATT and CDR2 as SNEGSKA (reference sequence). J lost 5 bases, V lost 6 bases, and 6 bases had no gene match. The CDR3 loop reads CSARRDSETQYF. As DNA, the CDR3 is TGCAGTGCCCGACGGGACAGTGAGACCCAGTACTTC.

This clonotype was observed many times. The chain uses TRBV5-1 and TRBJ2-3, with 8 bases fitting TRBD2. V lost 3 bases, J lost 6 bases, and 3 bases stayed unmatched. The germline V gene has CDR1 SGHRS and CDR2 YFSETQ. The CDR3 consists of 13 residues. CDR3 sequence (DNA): TGCGCCAGCAGCTGGACTAGCAAGGATACGCAGTATTTT. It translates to CASSWTSKDTQYF.

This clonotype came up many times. The CDR3 protein is CASRARAGAGELFF. In nucleotides, the CDR3 is TGTGCCAGCAGGGCTCGGGCGGGGGCCGGGGAGCTGTTTTTT. The genes are TRBV12-3 or TRBV12-4 and TRBJ2-2; 7 bases are a match to TRBD2. There are 14 residues in the CDR3. V dropped 6 bases and J dropped 6; count of bases not matched to a gene: 7.

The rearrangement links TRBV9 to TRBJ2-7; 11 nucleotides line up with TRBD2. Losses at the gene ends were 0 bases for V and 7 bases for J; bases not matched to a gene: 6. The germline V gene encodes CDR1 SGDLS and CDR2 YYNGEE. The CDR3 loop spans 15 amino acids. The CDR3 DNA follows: TGTGCCAGCAGCGTAGAGACTAGCGGGGCGGGGGAGCAGTACTTC. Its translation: CASSVETSGAGEQYF.

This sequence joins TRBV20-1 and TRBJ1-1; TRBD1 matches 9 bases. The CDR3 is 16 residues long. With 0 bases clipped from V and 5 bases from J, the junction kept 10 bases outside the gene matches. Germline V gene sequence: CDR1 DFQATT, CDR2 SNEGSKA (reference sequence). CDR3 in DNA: TGCAGTGCTAGAGATCGCGGAAACGGACAGGGGACTGAAGCTTTCTTT. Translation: CSARDRGNGQGTEAFF.

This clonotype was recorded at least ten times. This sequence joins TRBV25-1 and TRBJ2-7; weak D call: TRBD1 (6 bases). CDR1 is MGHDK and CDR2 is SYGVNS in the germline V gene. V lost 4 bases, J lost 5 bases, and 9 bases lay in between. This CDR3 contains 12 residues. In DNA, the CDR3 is TGTGCCAGCAGTGGTACAGGGAACGAGCAGTACTTC. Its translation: CASSGTGNEQYF.

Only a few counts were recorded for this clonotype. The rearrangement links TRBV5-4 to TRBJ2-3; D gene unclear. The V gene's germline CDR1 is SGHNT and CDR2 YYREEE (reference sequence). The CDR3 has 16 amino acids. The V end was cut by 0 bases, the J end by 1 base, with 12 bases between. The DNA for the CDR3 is TGTGCCAGCAGCTTGGGACTCCACAGAGGCACAGATACGCAGTATTTT. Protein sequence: CASSLGLHRGTDTQYF. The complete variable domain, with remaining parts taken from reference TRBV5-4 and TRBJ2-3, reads ETGVTQSPTHLIKTRGQQVTLRCSSQSGHNTVSWYQQALGQGPQFIFQYYREEENGRGNFPPRFSGLQFPNYSSELNVNALELDDSALYLCASSLGLHRGTDTQYFGPGTRLTVL.

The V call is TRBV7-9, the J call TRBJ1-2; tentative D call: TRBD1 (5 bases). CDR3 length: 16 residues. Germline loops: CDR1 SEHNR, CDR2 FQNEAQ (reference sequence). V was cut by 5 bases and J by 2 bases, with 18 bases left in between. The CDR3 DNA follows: TGTGCCAGCAGCGGCTGGCAGGGTTCGGCCAACTATGGCTACACCTTC. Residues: CASSGWQGSANYGYTF.

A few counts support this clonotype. CDR3 in DNA: TGTGCCAGCAGCCCACCCGAATTAGTGTTTGAGCAGTTCTTC. Translation: CASSPPELVFEQFF. V and J are TRBV7-8 and TRBJ2-1; D unclear. CDR3 length equals 14 residues. Germline CDR1 reads SGHVS; CDR2 reads FQNEAQ. The V end lost 5 bases, the J end lost 9 bases, and 17 bases lay between the germline ends.

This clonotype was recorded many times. CDR3 in amino acids: CASSLAGGAQETQYF. In DNA form, the CDR3 reads TGCGCCAGCAGCTTGGCAGGCGGGGCCCAAGAGACCCAGTACTTC. The chain is built from TRBV5-1 and TRBJ2-5, with D perhaps matching TRBD2 (6 bases). This CDR3 comprises 15 residues. Germline CDR1 is SGHRS and CDR2 is YFSETQ. With 0 bases removed from V and 1 base from J, the gap between germline ends came to 10 bases.

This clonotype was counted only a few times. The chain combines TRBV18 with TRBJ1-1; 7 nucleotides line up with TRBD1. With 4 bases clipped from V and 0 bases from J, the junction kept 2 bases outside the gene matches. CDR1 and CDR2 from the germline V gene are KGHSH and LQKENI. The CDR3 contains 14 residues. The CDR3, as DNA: TGTGCCAGCTCACAGACAGGGATGAACACTGAAGCTTTCTTT. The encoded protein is CASSQTGMNTEAFF. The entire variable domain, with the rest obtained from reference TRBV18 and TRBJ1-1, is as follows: NAGVMQNPRHLVRRRGQEARLRCSPMKGHSHVYWYRQLPEEGLKFMVYLQKENIIDESGMPKERFSAEFPKEGPSILRIQQVVRGDSAAYFCASSQTGMNTEAFFGQGTRLTVV.

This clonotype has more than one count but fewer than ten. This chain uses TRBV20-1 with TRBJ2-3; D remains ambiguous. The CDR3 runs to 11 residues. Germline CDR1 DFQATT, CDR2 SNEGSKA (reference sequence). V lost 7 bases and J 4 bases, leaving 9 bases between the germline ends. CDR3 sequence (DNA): TGCAGTGTGGGGTTGTCAGATACGCAGTATTTT. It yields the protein CSVGLSDTQYF.

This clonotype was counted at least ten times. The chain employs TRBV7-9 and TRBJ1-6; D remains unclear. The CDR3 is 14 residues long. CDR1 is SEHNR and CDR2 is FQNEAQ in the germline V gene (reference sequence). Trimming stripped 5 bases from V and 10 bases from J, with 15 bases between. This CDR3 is CASSPSVEGSPLHF. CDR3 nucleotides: TGTGCCAGCAGCCCGAGCGTAGAGGGATCACCCCTCCACTTT.

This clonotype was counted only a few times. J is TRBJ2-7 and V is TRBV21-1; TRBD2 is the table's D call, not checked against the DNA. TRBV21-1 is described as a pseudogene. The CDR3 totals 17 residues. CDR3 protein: CASSKGGTSGIFYEQYF. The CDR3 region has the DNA TGTGCCAGCAGCAAAGGGGGGACTAGCGGGATCTTCTACGAGCAGTACTTC.

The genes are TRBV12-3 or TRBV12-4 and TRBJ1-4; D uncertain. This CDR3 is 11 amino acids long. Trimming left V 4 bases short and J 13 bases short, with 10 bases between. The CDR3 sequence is CASSSTMRLFF. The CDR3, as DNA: TGTGCCAGCAGTTCTACCATGAGACTGTTTTTT.